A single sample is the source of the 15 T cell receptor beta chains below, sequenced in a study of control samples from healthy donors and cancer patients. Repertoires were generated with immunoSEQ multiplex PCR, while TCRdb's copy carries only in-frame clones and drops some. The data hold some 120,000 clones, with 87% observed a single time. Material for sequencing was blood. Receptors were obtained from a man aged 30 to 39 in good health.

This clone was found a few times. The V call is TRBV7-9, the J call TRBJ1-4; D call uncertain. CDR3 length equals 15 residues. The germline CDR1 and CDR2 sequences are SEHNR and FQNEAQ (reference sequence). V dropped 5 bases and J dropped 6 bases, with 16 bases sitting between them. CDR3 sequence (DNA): TGTGCCAGCAGCCCAGCGGCGGTCGGGGATGAAAAACTGTTTTTT. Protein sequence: CASSPAAVGDEKLFF. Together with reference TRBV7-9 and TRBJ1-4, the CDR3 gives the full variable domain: DTGVSQNPRHKITKRGQNVTFRCDPISEHNRLYWYRQTLGQGPEFLTYFQNEAQLEKSRLLSDRFSAERPKGSFSTLEIQRTEQGDSAMYLCASSPAAVGDEKLFFGSGTQLSVL.

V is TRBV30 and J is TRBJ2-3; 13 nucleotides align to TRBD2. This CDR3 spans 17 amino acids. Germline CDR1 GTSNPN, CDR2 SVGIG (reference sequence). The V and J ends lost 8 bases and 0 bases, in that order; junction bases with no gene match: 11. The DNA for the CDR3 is TGTGCCCTAAGTTGGGGACTAGCGGGGATTAGCACAGATACGCAGTATTTT. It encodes CALSWGLAGISTDTQYF. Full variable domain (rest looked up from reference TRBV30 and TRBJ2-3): SQTIHQWPATLVQPVGSPLSLECTVEGTSNPNLYWYRQAAGRGLQLLFYSVGIGQISSEVPQNLSASRPQDRQFILSSKKLLLSDSGFYLCALSWGLAGISTDTQYFGPGTRLTVL.

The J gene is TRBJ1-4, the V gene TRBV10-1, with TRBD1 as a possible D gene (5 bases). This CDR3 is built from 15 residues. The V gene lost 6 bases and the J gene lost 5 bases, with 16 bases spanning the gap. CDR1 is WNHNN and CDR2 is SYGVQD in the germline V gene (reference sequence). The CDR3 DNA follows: TGCGCCAGCAGCGGGGCCGGGACGGCGAATGAAAAACTGTTTTTT. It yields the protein CASSGAGTANEKLFF.

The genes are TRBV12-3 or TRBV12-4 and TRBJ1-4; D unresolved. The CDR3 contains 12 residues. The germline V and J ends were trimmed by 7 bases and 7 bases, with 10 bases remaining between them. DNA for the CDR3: TGTGCCAGCAAACGGACCAGTGAAAAACTGTTTTTT. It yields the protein CASKRTSEKLFF.

The CDR3 sequence is CASSQDLSSYEQYF. In nucleotides, the CDR3 is TGTGCCAGCAGCCAAGATCTTAGCTCCTACGAGCAGTACTTC. The genes are TRBV3-1 (or the pseudogene TRBV3-2) and TRBJ2-7, with D unclear. The CDR3 has 14 residues. With 0 bases removed from V and 0 bases from J, the gap between germline ends came to 6 bases. Germline V gives CDR1 LGHDT, CDR2 YNNKEL (reference sequence).

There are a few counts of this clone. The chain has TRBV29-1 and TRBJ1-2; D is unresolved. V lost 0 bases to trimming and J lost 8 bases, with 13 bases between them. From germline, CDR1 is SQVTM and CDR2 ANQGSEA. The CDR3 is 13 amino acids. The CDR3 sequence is CSVEDQDPTGYTF. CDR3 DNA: TGCAGCGTTGAAGACCAGGACCCTACCGGCTACACCTTC.

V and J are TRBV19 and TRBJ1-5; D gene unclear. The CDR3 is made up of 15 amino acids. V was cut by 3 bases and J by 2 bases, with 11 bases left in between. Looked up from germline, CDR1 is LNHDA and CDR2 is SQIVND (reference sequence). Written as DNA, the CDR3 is TGTGCCAGTAGTATTGGTCAGAGTGGCAATCAGCCCCAGCATTTT. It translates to CASSIGQSGNQPQHF.

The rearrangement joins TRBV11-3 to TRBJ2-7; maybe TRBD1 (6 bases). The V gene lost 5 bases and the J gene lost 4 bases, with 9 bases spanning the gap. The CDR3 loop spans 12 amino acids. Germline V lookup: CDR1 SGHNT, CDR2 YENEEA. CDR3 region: CASSPQGYEQYF. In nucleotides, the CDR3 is TGTGCCAGCAGCCCACAGGGTTACGAGCAGTACTTC.

The CDR3 reads CASSPRQGPTYEQYF. The CDR3 DNA reads as TGTGCCAGCAGTCCGAGACAGGGGCCTACCTACGAGCAGTACTTC. This sequence joins TRBV6-6 and TRBJ2-7; 8 positions agree with TRBD1. V gave up 5 bases and J gave up 2 bases; unmatched junction bases: 8. This CDR3 comprises 15 residues. Germline CDR1 and CDR2: MNHNY and SVGAGI (reference sequence).

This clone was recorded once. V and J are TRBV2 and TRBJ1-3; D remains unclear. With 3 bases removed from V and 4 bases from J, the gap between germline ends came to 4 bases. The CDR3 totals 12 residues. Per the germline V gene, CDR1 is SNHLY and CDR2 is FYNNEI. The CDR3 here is CASSDRGNTIYF. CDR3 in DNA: TGTGCCAGCAGTGATAGGGGAAACACCATATATTTT.

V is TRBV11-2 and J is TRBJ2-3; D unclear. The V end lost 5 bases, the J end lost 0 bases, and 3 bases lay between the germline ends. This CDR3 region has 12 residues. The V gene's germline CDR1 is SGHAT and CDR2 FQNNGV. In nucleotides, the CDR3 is TGTGCCAGCAGCCCCAGCACAGATACGCAGTATTTT. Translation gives CASSPSTDTQYF.

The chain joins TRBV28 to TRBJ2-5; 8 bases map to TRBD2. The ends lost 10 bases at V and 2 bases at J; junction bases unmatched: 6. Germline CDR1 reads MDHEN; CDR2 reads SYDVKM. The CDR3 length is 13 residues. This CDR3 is CATRVAGQETQYF. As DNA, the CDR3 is TGTGCCACTCGGGTAGCGGGGCAAGAGACCCAGTACTTC.

The CDR3 is CAIPRGANSGANVLTF. For the CDR3, the DNA is TGTGCCATCCCCAGGGGAGCCAACTCTGGGGCCAACGTCCTGACTTTC. This chain connects TRBV10-3 to TRBJ2-6, with D possibly being TRBD1 (6 bases). The ends were cut back, 8 bases at V and 0 bases at J, with 14 bases in the middle. The CDR3 runs to 16 residues. Per the germline V gene, CDR1 is ENHRY and CDR2 is SYGVKD.

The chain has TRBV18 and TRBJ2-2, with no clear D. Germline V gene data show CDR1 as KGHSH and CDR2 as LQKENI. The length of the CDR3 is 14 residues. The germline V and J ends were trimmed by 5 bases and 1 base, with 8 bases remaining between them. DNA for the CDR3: TGTGCCAGCTCAGCTGAGTGGAACACCGGGGAGCTGTTTTTT. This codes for CASSAEWNTGELFF. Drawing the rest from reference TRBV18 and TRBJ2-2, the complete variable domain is NAGVMQNPRHLVRRRGQEARLRCSPMKGHSHVYWYRQLPEEGLKFMVYLQKENIIDESGMPKERFSAEFPKEGPSILRIQQVVRGDSAAYFCASSAEWNTGELFFGEGSRLTVL.

CDR3 in DNA: TGTGCCACCCGACTAGCGGGGACCGGGGAGCTGTTTTTT. Protein: CATRLAGTGELFF. The chain is built from TRBV10-3 and TRBJ2-2, with TRBD2 identical over 11 bases. Germline assignment: CDR1 ENHRY and CDR2 SYGVKD. CDR3 length equals 13 residues. Losses at the gene ends were 10 bases for V and 5 bases for J; bases not matched to a gene: 3.